These 23 T cell receptor beta chains were all obtained from the same sample, sequenced in a study of blood T cell repertoires in COVID-19. TCRdb's copy holds only in-frame clones and misses some; the assay was immunoSEQ multiplex PCR. Of 150,000 to 200,000 clones listed, approximately 87% are singletons. The material sequenced was peripheral blood. These receptors all stem from a woman aged 70-85 years with COVID-19, enrolled during active disease.

This clone has ten or more counts. This chain connects TRBV2 to TRBJ2-7, with D hard to call. This CDR3 has 11 amino acids. CDR1 is SNHLY and CDR2 is FYNNEI in the germline V gene. Trimming took 5 bases from V and 6 from J, leaving 8 bases between them. The CDR3 is CASSTHSEQYF. The CDR3 bases are TGTGCCAGCAGTACTCACAGCGAGCAGTACTTC.

The V call is TRBV5-1, the J call TRBJ2-2; D perhaps matches TRBD1 (6 bases). The CDR3 contains 15 residues. The V end was cut by 2 bases, the J end by 6 bases, with 14 bases between. CDR1 is SGHRS, CDR2 YFSETQ, per germline. Written as DNA, the CDR3 is TGCGCCAGCAGCTTTTTATCTGGGGGCGCCGGGGAGCTGTTTTTT. Amino acid sequence: CASSFLSGGAGELFF.

This clone came up a few times. This chain uses TRBV5-1 with TRBJ2-1; 9 bases map to TRBD2. Germline CDR1 reads SGHRS; CDR2 reads YFSETQ. V lost 4 bases to trimming and J lost 0 bases; unmatched junction nucleotides: 5. The length of the CDR3 is 16 residues. The CDR3, as DNA: TGCGCCAGCAGCATACAGACTAGCGGCTCCTACAATGAGCAGTTCTTC. This sequence encodes CASSIQTSGSYNEQFF.

The rearrangement uses TRBV18 and TRBJ1-2; tentative D call: TRBD1 (5 bases). The CDR3 loop spans 17 amino acids. The V gene's germline CDR1 is KGHSH and CDR2 LQKENI. V dropped 0 bases and J dropped 4 bases, with 18 bases sitting between them. CDR3 protein: CASSPPYFGGGIYGYTF. For the CDR3, the DNA is TGTGCCAGCTCACCACCGTATTTCGGGGGAGGGATCTATGGCTACACCTTC. Full variable domain (missing parts from reference TRBV18 and TRBJ1-2): NAGVMQNPRHLVRRRGQEARLRCSPMKGHSHVYWYRQLPEEGLKFMVYLQKENIIDESGMPKERFSAEFPKEGPSILRIQQVVRGDSAAYFCASSPPYFGGGIYGYTFGSGTRLTVV.

To note about this clone: The junction differs from germline at one of its ends, possibly a read error. CDR3 nucleotides: TGTGCCATCAGTGAGCCATCAACCACTACCCACTTC. It is translated as CAISEPSTTTHF. This sequence joins TRBV10-3 and TRBJ2-7; D unresolved. CDR1 and CDR2 from the germline V gene are ENHRY and SYGVKD. This CDR3 contains 12 residues.

This chain connects TRBV20-1 to TRBJ2-7, with 10 positions matching TRBD1. The germline gives CDR1 DFQATT, CDR2 SNEGSKA (reference sequence). The CDR3 sequence is 13 residues long. The ends lost 4 bases at V and 4 bases at J; junction bases unmatched: 4. The CDR3 here is CSANDRGLYEQYF. Written as DNA, the CDR3 is TGCAGTGCTAATGACAGGGGGCTTTACGAGCAGTACTTC.

This sequence joins TRBV24-1 and TRBJ2-1; TRBD2 matches at 9 bases. The junction had 3 bases not matched to a gene; V was cut back by 2 bases and J by 2 bases. This CDR3 has 16 amino acids. CDR1 and CDR2 (germline): KGHDR, SFDVKD. The CDR3 nucleotides are TGTGCCACCAGTGATTCTTTAGCGGGAGCCTACAATGAGCAGTTCTTC. It yields the protein CATSDSLAGAYNEQFF.

The V gene is TRBV6-8, the J gene TRBJ2-7; D might be TRBD2 (5 bases). The V end lost 2 bases, the J end lost 5 bases, and 13 bases lay between the germline ends. Germline loops: CDR1 MNHGY, CDR2 SAAAGT. The CDR3 sequence is 14 residues long. The CDR3: CASSYHIGGNEQYF. The CDR3 nucleotides read TGTGCCAGCAGTTACCACATAGGAGGAAACGAGCAGTACTTC.

The rearrangement joins TRBV19 to TRBJ1-2; 7 bases map to TRBD1. V was pared by 5 bases and J by 8 bases, with 8 bases of the junction left unmatched. The CDR3 totals 13 residues. The germline gives CDR1 LNHDA, CDR2 SQIVND (reference sequence). The CDR3 spells CASSYDRAGGYTF. The CDR3 DNA reads as TGTGCCAGTAGTTATGACAGGGCTGGCGGCTACACCTTC.

This clone occurred a few times. The chain combines TRBV5-1 with TRBJ2-1, with D maybe TRBD2 (5 bases). This CDR3 has 16 residues. The V end lost 4 bases, the J end lost 2 bases, and 16 bases lay between the germline ends. CDR1 SGHRS and CDR2 YFSETQ come from the germline V gene. The CDR3 coding sequence is TGCGCCAGCAGCCTACTCGAGCGGATTGCCTACAATGAGCAGTTCTTC. It is translated as CASSLLERIAYNEQFF.

The genes are TRBV29-1 and TRBJ1-5; D is unresolved. The CDR3 consists of 13 residues. Trimming removed 6 bases from V and 0 bases from J, with 9 bases in between. Germline CDR1 SQVTM, CDR2 ANQGSEA. The DNA of the CDR3 is TGCAGCGTCTCGGACTATAGCAATCAGCCCCAGCATTTT. As protein: CSVSDYSNQPQHF.

The chain combines TRBV5-1 with TRBJ2-5, with 7 bases lining up with TRBD1. The CDR3 contains 14 residues. Germline lookup yields CDR1 SGHRS and CDR2 YFSETQ. The trim removed 4 bases at V and 3 bases at J, leaving 6 bases unmatched. DNA for the CDR3: TGCGCCAGCAGCGAACGCGGACAGGAAGAGACCCAGTACTTC. It encodes CASSERGQEETQYF.

The chain carries TRBV6-4 and TRBJ2-2; D might be TRBD2 (5 bases). V was shortened by 0 bases and J by 8 bases, with 10 bases between the two germline ends. Germline V gene data show CDR1 as MRHNA and CDR2 as SNTAGT. The CDR3 is 14 residues long. CDR3 protein: CASSDSPAAGELFF. DNA of the CDR3: TGTGCCAGCAGTGACTCCCCAGCGGCGGGGGAGCTGTTTTTT.

The genes are TRBV6-5 and TRBJ2-2; 9 bases fit TRBD2. V was clipped by 4 bases and J by 5 bases; unmatched bases: 5. CDR1 is MNHEY and CDR2 is SVGAGI in the germline V gene. This CDR3 is built from 15 residues. CDR3 amino acids: CASSSSGIRTGELFF. In nucleotides, the CDR3 is TGTGCCAGCAGTTCTAGCGGGATAAGGACCGGGGAGCTGTTTTTT.

This clone was detected only once. The chain employs TRBV5-1 and TRBJ2-5; the D is unclear. Looked up from germline, CDR1 is SGHRS and CDR2 is YFSETQ. The CDR3 has 13 amino acids. Trimming pared 0 bases from V and 4 bases from J, leaving 7 bases between. This CDR3 reads CASSLVFGETQYF. The CDR3 bases are TGCGCCAGCAGCTTGGTGTTCGGAGAGACCCAGTACTTC.

The rearrangement links TRBV3-1 (or the pseudogene TRBV3-2) to TRBJ1-2, with 8 positions matching TRBD1. The V gene end was trimmed by 0 bases and the J gene end by 6 bases; junction bases not matched to a gene: 9. This CDR3 has 16 residues. Germline CDR1 reads LGHDT; CDR2 reads YNNKEL (reference sequence). The CDR3: CASSQDISGRGHGYTF. The CDR3, as DNA: TGTGCCAGCAGCCAAGACATTTCGGGCAGGGGGCATGGCTACACCTTC.

The gene calls are TRBV5-1 and TRBJ2-1, with a weak D call TRBD2 (6 bases). The CDR3 has 17 residues. V lost 4 bases and J 4 bases, leaving 21 bases between the germline ends. CDR1 SGHRS and CDR2 YFSETQ come from the germline V gene. CDR3 in amino acids: CASSLGRFSGSYNEQFF. In DNA form, the CDR3 reads TGCGCCAGCAGCCTAGGACGATTTAGCGGATCTTACAATGAGCAGTTCTTC.

This clone was seen only once. V gene TRBV7-9 combines with J gene TRBJ2-5; D gene unclear. V gave up 5 bases and J gave up 5 bases, with 9 bases separating them. The CDR3 runs to 12 residues. CDR1 SEHNR and CDR2 FQNEAQ come from the germline V gene (reference sequence). CDR3: CASSPVVETQYF. As DNA, the CDR3 is TGTGCCAGCAGCCCGGTCGTGGAGACCCAGTACTTC.

This chain joins TRBV30 and TRBJ2-7; D may be TRBD1 (6 bases). Looked up from germline, CDR1 is GTSNPN and CDR2 is SVGIG (reference sequence). The V end was cut by 0 bases, the J end by 0 bases, with 9 bases between. The CDR3 is 14 residues long. Here the CDR3 reads CAWSVRGGSYEQYF. DNA of the CDR3: TGTGCCTGGAGTGTCAGGGGCGGCTCCTACGAGCAGTACTTC. Full variable domain (missing parts from reference TRBV30 and TRBJ2-7): SQTIHQWPATLVQPVGSPLSLECTVEGTSNPNLYWYRQAAGRGLQLLFYSVGIGQISSEVPQNLSASRPQDRQFILSSKKLLLSDSGFYLCAWSVRGGSYEQYFGPGTRLTVT.

The genes are TRBV7-9 and TRBJ2-1; 11 nucleotides align to TRBD2. This CDR3 is 15 amino acids long. The V and J ends lost 1 base and 9 bases, in that order; junction bases with no gene match: 5. In germline, CDR1 is SEHNR, CDR2 FQNEAQ (reference sequence). The chain's CDR3 is CASSLVAGGYGEQFF. CDR3 nucleotides: TGTGCCAGCAGCTTAGTAGCGGGAGGGTATGGTGAGCAGTTCTTC.

V usage is TRBV7-3 and J usage is TRBJ2-3; TRBD2 agrees at 11 bases. V trimming: 2 bases; J trimming: 5 bases; junction bases outside the gene matches: 6. This CDR3 spans 16 amino acids. Germline CDR1 is SGHTA and CDR2 is FQGTGA. The CDR3 is CASSLGYTSGGDTQYF. CDR3 DNA sequence: TGTGCCAGCAGCTTAGGTTATACTAGCGGGGGAGATACGCAGTATTTT.

This chain links TRBV29-1 with TRBJ2-6; D perhaps matches TRBD1 (5 bases). CDR1 is SQVTM, CDR2 ANQGSEA, per germline. V lost 5 bases and J lost 2, with 7 bases in between. This CDR3 comprises 13 residues. In nucleotides, the CDR3 is TGCAGCGTTCTAGGGGCTGGGGCCAACGTCCTGACTTTC. Translating gives CSVLGAGANVLTF. The whole variable domain, filled in from reference TRBV29-1 and TRBJ2-6, reads SAVISQKPSRDICQRGTSLTIQCQVDSQVTMMFWYRQQPGQSLTLIATANQGSEATYESGFVIDKFPISRPNLTFSTLTVSNMSPEDSSIYLCSVLGAGANVLTFGAGSRLTVL.

The rearrangement links TRBV2 to TRBJ2-5; TRBD1 agrees at 11 bases. Trimming took 7 bases from V and 4 from J; bases not matched to a gene: 5. CDR3 length: 14 amino acids. Germline assignment: CDR1 SNHLY and CDR2 FYNNEI. In DNA, the CDR3 is TGTGCCAGCACCCGGGACAGGGGGGGAGAGACCCAGTACTTC. Its translation is CASTRDRGGETQYF.